Sequencing of this TCR beta chain was carried out in a study of identical twins. The study, taken as a whole, reports: There were fewer insertions in abundant cord blood beta clonotypes, but memory repertoires showed no such pattern. When twins shared out-of-frame alpha sequences, those sequences had excess low generation probability. Models underpredicted monozygotic twin sharing of out-of-frame TCR alpha.

The V end was cut by 0 bases, the J end by 6 bases, with 11 bases between. The germline CDR1 and CDR2 sequences are SGHRS and YFSETQ. This CDR3 spans 14 amino acids. This clonotype was picked up many times. No antigen is known for it. One entry per CDR3 protein, called by TCRdb with MiXCR from the 5' RACE reads. Among under 1 million distinct CDR3 sequences listed, roughly an eighth were seen once. These records were also assigned to another study, of yellow fever vaccine responses in identical twins.

The J gene is TRBJ2-3, the V gene TRBV5-1; D is possibly TRBD1 or TRBD2 (5 bases each). The sequence came from a woman younger than 30 in good health. Sequencing was performed on PBMCs. CDR3 DNA: TGCGCCAGCAGCTTGGGGGGACCCAAGGATACGCAGTATTTT. Amino acids: CASSLGGPKDTQYF.